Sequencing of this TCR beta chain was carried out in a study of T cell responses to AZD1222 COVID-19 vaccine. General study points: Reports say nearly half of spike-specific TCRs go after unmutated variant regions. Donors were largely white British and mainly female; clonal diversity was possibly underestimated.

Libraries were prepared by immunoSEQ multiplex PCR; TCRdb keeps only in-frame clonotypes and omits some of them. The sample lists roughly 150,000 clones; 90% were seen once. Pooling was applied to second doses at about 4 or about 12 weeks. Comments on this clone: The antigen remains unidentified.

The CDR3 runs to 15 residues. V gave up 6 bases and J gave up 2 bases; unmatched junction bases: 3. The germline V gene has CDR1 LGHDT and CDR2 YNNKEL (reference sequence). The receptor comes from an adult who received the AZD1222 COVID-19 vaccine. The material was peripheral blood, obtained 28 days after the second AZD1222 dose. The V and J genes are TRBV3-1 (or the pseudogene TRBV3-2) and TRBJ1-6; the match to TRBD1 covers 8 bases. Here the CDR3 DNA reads TGTGCCAGCAGATCAGGGGGCACCTATAATTCACCCCTCCACTTT. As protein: CASRSGGTYNSPLHF.